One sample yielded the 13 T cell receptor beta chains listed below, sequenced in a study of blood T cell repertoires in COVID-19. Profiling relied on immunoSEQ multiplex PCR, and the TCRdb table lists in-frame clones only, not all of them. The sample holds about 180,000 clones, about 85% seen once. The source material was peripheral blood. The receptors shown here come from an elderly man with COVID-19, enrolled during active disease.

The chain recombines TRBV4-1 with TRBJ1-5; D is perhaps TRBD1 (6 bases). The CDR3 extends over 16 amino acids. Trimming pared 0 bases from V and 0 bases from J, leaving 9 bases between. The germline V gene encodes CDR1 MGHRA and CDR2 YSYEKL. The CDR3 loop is CASSQDWTDSNQPQHF. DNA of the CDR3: TGCGCCAGCAGCCAAGATTGGACAGATAGCAATCAGCCCCAGCATTTT.

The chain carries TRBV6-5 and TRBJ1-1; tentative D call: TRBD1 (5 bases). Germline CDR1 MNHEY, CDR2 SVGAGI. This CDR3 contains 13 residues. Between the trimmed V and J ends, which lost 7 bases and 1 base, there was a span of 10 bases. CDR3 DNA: TGTGCCAGCAAAAGACAGACGAACACTGAAGCTTTCTTT. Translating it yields CASKRQTNTEAFF.

This chain's CDR3 is CASSPSGGGHPKTQYF. The CDR3 nucleotides read TGTGCCAGCAGTCCGAGTGGGGGGGGGCATCCGAAGACCCAGTACTTC. This chain connects TRBV27 to TRBJ2-5; a possible D gene is TRBD2 (7 bases). CDR3 size: 16 residues. Germline loops: CDR1 MNHEY, CDR2 SMNVEV (reference sequence). V lost 5 bases and J 6 bases, leaving 22 bases between the germline ends.

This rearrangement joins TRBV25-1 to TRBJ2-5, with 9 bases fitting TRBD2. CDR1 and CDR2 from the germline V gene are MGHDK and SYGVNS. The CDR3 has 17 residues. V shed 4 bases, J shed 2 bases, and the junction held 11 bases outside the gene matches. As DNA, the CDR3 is TGTGCCAGCAGTGCAAGTCGTAGCGGGGGAAGACAAGAGACCCAGTACTTC. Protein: CASSASRSGGRQETQYF.

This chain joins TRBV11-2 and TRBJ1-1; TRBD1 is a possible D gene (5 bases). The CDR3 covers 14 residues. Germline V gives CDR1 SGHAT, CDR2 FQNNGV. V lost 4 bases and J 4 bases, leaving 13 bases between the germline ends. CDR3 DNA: TGTGCCAGCAGCTCCGTTGGGGCCAGCACTGAAGCTTTCTTT. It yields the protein CASSSVGASTEAFF.

The CDR3: CASSSPGHGSHYEQYF. The CDR3 DNA sequence: TGTGCCAGCAGCTCACCGGGACATGGGTCTCACTACGAGCAGTACTTC. This chain joins TRBV11-3 and TRBJ2-7; D is perhaps TRBD1 (6 bases). Trimming removed 4 bases from V and 3 bases from J, with 19 bases in between. Germline V gene sequence: CDR1 SGHNT, CDR2 YENEEA. CDR3 length equals 16 residues.

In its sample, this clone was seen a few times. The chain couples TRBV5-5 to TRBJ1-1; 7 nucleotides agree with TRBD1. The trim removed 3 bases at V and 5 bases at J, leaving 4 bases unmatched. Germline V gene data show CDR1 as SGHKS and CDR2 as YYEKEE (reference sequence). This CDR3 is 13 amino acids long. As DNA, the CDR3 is TGTGCCAGCAGCTCGCAGGGGGTTACTGAAGCTTTCTTT. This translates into CASSSQGVTEAFF.

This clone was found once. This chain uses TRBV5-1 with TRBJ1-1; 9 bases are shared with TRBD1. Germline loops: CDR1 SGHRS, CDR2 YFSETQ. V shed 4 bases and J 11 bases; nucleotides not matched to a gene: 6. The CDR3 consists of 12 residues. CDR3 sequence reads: CASSRTGVEAFF. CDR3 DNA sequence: TGCGCCAGCAGCCGGACAGGGGTGGAGGCTTTCTTT.

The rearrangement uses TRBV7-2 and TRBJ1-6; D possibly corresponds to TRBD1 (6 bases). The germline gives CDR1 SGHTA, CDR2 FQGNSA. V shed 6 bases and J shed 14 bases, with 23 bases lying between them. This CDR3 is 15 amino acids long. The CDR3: CASSQGGQRREALHF. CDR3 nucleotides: TGTGCCAGCAGTCAAGGGGGACAACGGCGGGAGGCCCTCCACTTT.

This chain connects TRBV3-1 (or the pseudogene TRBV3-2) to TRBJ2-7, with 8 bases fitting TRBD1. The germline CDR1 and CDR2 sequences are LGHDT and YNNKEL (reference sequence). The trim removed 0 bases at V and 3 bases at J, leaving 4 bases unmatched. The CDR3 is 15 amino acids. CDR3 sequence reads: CASSQDPTGGYEQYF. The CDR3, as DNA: TGTGCCAGCAGCCAAGATCCCACAGGGGGCTACGAGCAGTACTTC.

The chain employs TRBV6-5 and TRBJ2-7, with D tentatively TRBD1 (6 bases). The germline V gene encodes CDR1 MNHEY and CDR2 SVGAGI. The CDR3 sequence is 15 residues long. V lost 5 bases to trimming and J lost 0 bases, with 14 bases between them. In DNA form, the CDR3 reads TGTGCCAGCAGTCTAGACACAGGGAGCTCCTACGAGCAGTACTTC. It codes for CASSLDTGSSYEQYF.

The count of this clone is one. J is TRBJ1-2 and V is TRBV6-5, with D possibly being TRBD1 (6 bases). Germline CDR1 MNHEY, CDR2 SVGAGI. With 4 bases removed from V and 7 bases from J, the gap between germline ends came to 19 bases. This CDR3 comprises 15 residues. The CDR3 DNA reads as TGTGCCAGCAGTTCCCGACAGGATGGGTTCACTGGCTACACCTTC. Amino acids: CASSSRQDGFTGYTF.

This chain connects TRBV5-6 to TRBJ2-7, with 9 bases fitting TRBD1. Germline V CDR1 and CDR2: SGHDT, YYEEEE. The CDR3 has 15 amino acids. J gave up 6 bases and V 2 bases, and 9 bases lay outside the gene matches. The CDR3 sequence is CASSFGTGTFLEQYF. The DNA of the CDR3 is TGTGCCAGCAGCTTTGGGACAGGGACGTTTCTCGAGCAGTACTTC.